This T cell receptor (beta chain) derives from a study of blood T cell repertoires in COVID-19. Whole-study context: Acute and convalescent COVID-19 samples came from the United States, Italy and Spain. The analysed material was cDNA or gDNA that came from T cells, B-cell-depleted T cells, or PBMCs.

V was pared by 5 bases and J by 4 bases, with 8 bases of the junction left unmatched. The CDR3 loop spans 16 amino acids. Germline V lookup: CDR1 SGHVS, CDR2 FNYEAQ. Sequenced by immunoSEQ multiplex PCR; TCRdb stores in-frame clones only, minus some. The table records 400,000 to 500,000 clones, roughly 89% of them present only once. The sequencing sample was made of peripheral blood. This rearrangement joins TRBV7-6 to TRBJ2-2; the match to TRBD1 covers 9 bases. The TCR comes from a young woman with active or convalescent COVID-19. The CDR3 loop is CASSTGTGIFTGELFF. CDR3 coding DNA: TGTGCCAGCAGCACAGGGACAGGGATTTTCACCGGGGAGCTGTTTTTT.